A single sample is the source of the 28 T cell receptor beta chains below, sequenced in a study of T cells expressing NK-cell markers. TCRdb reprocessed the 5' RACE reads, with one entry per CDR3 protein and no DNA. The listing records around 380,000 distinct CDR3 sequences. The sample comprised blood T cells: a sorted CD56 or NKG2C T cell subset, CD4+ or CD8+ T cells, or bulk PBMC T cells (not recorded which). The receptors were gathered from a woman aged 45-65 years in good health.

The chain joins TRBV2 to TRBJ2-7; TCRdb proposes TRBD1, but this gene call is untestable without DNA. CDR1 and CDR2 (germline): SNHLY, FYNNEI. The length of the CDR3 is 15 residues. CDR3 in amino acids: CASSENIGGLSEQYF. Full variable domain (rest looked up from reference TRBV2 and TRBJ2-7): EPEVTQTPSHQVTQMGQEVILRCVPISNHLYFYWYRQILGQKVEFLVSFYNNEISEKSEIFDDQFSVERPDGSNFTLKIRSTKLEDSAMYFCASSENIGGLSEQYFGPGTRLTVT.

The chain recombines TRBV7-9 with TRBJ2-2; TCRdb's D gene call, TRBD2, goes unchecked for lack of DNA. The CDR3 contains 17 residues. Germline CDR1 is SEHNR and CDR2 is FQNEAQ (reference sequence). CDR3 protein: CASSPVAAGGLLGELFF.

This chain uses TRBV12-3 or TRBV12-4 with TRBJ1-2; without DNA, the TCRdb call of TRBD1 cannot be checked. This CDR3 is 14 amino acids long. Here the CDR3 reads CASSSDRVTYGYTF.

The gene calls are TRBV28 and TRBJ2-7; with no DNA, the TCRdb D assignment of TRBD2 cannot be verified. The CDR3 runs 14 residues. Germline CDR1 reads MDHEN; CDR2 reads SYDVKM. The CDR3 sequence is CASSAMGDSYEQYF.

This chain links TRBV29-1 with TRBJ1-2; as DNA is missing, the TRBD1 call by TCRdb cannot be tested. From germline, CDR1 is SQVTM and CDR2 ANQGSEA. The CDR3 is 13 residues long. The CDR3: CSVVLGGAYGYTF.

The chain employs TRBV12-3 or TRBV12-4 and TRBJ2-4; TCRdb selects TRBD1, and the lack of DNA leaves this call unchecked. The length of the CDR3 is 19 residues. Here the CDR3 reads CASSLRIGGRGSAKNIQYF.

This sequence joins TRBV7-9 and TRBJ1-1; the TCRdb D gene call, TRBD1, has no DNA to confirm it. This CDR3 region has 15 residues. The germline V gene has CDR1 SEHNR and CDR2 FQNEAQ (reference sequence). CDR3 residues: CASSSITGGNTEAFF. Complete variable domain (other parts from reference TRBV7-9 and TRBJ1-1): DTGVSQNPRHKITKRGQNVTFRCDPISEHNRLYWYRQTLGQGPEFLTYFQNEAQLEKSRLLSDRFSAERPKGSFSTLEIQRTEQGDSAMYLCASSSITGGNTEAFFGQGTRLTVV.

The rearrangement uses TRBV12-3 or TRBV12-4 and TRBJ1-1. The CDR3 has 12 residues. The CDR3 sequence is CASSFGRTEAFF.

The chain links TRBV12-3 or TRBV12-4 to TRBJ2-3; TCRdb designates TRBD2, a call that cannot be tested without DNA. The length of the CDR3 is 15 residues. CDR3 in amino acids: CASGGLAGRTDTQYF.

V usage is TRBV4-1 and J usage is TRBJ1-2; TCRdb designates TRBD1, a call that cannot be tested without DNA. Germline V gene data show CDR1 as MGHRA and CDR2 as YSYEKL. The CDR3 runs to 16 residues. CDR3 sequence: CASSHQSNTGRDGYTF.

The chain links TRBV6-6 to TRBJ2-1; checking the TCRdb D call of TRBD1 is not possible without DNA. This CDR3 has 19 amino acids. Germline values: CDR1 MNHNY, CDR2 SVGAGI (reference sequence). CDR3 region: CASRTRDRAVLETFWEQFF.

V and J are TRBV5-4 and TRBJ2-5; without DNA, the TCRdb call of TRBD1 cannot be checked. Looked up from germline, CDR1 is SGHNT and CDR2 is YYREEE (reference sequence). The CDR3 loop spans 14 amino acids. CDR3 sequence reads: CASSSQGVKETQYF. Full variable domain (remainder filled in from reference TRBV5-4 and TRBJ2-5): ETGVTQSPTHLIKTRGQQVTLRCSSQSGHNTVSWYQQALGQGPQFIFQYYREEENGRGNFPPRFSGLQFPNYSSELNVNALELDDSALYLCASSSQGVKETQYFGPGTRLLVL.

The chain has TRBV12-3 or TRBV12-4 and TRBJ2-1. CDR3 size: 12 residues. The CDR3 loop is CASSLEAWEQFF.

The V and J genes are TRBV12-3 or TRBV12-4 and TRBJ2-3; the D call from TCRdb, TRBD1, cannot be confirmed without DNA. The CDR3 contains 18 residues. CDR3 residues: CASSSDRGRLRLEDTQYF.

The chain combines TRBV29-1 with TRBJ2-3; the TCRdb D gene call, TRBD2, has no DNA to confirm it. This CDR3 has 17 amino acids. Germline assignment: CDR1 SQVTM and CDR2 ANQGSEA. CDR3 region: CSVSGLAGGSSTDTQYF.

V is TRBV12-3 or TRBV12-4 and J is TRBJ1-3. The CDR3 has 15 residues. Here the CDR3 reads CASSSDPGGGNTIYF.

The V gene is TRBV14, the J gene TRBJ2-1; TCRdb's D call of TRBD2 is untestable without DNA. This CDR3 has 16 amino acids. Germline CDR1 and CDR2: SGHDN and FVKESK. The CDR3 loop reads CASSQGERGTYNEQFF.

V and J are TRBV15 and TRBJ1-5. The length of the CDR3 is 13 residues. The germline V gene has CDR1 LNHNV and CDR2 YYDKDF (reference sequence). The CDR3 reads CATSRDLKQPQHF.

The chain uses TRBV27 and TRBJ2-1. Germline CDR1 is MNHEY and CDR2 is SMNVEV (reference sequence). The CDR3 has 11 amino acids. The CDR3 loop reads CASSWVNEQFF.

The chain combines TRBV12-3 or TRBV12-4 with TRBJ1-3; the TRBD1 assignment by TCRdb is unverifiable without DNA. CDR3 length: 16 amino acids. The CDR3 spells CASSSGTGGSGNTIYF.

The chain links TRBV11-2 to TRBJ2-4; the TCRdb call, TRBD2, lacks DNA for checking. The CDR3 length is 17 residues. Germline V gene data show CDR1 as SGHAT and CDR2 as FQNNGV. CDR3: CASSLVGGILAKNIQYF.

V and J are TRBV12-3 or TRBV12-4 and TRBJ2-7; without DNA, the TCRdb call of TRBD2 cannot be checked. The CDR3 length is 13 residues. This CDR3 reads CASSPEGPGEQYF.

The chain carries TRBV9 and TRBJ2-1; TCRdb outputs TRBD2, but without DNA this stays unchecked. Germline V CDR1 and CDR2: SGDLS, YYNGEE. The CDR3 is 14 residues long. The CDR3 spells CASSVGTSNNEQFF.

The chain has TRBV3-1 and TRBJ2-3. CDR1 is LGHDT and CDR2 is YNNKEL in the germline V gene (reference sequence). This CDR3 region has 12 residues. Here the CDR3 reads CASSEWTDTQYF.

The chain couples TRBV15 to TRBJ2-1; TCRdb's D call, TRBD1, is unchecked because there is no DNA. CDR3 length: 16 residues. Germline CDR1 reads LNHNV; CDR2 reads YYDKDF (reference sequence). CDR3 sequence: CATSRDRSGVHNEQFF.

The chain couples TRBV4-1 to TRBJ1-5; no DNA is available, so the TRBD1 call from TCRdb remains unchecked. The CDR3 extends over 16 amino acids. Germline V lookup: CDR1 MGHRA, CDR2 YSYEKL. The CDR3: CASSQNTGSSNQPQHF.

The genes are TRBV7-8 and TRBJ1-5. CDR1 and CDR2 from the germline V gene are SGHVS and FQNEAQ. The CDR3 spans 15 residues. The CDR3 region is CASSLVDGTHQPQHF. The complete variable domain, with remaining parts taken from reference TRBV7-8 and TRBJ1-5, reads GAGVSQSPRYKVAKRGQDVALRCDPISGHVSLFWYQQALGQGPEFLTYFQNEAQLDKSGLPSDRFFAERPEGSVSTLKIQRTQQEDSAVYLCASSLVDGTHQPQHFGDGTRLSIL.

The chain employs TRBV12-3 or TRBV12-4 and TRBJ2-3; the D gene TCRdb calls, TRBD2, cannot be checked with no DNA. The CDR3 has 15 amino acids. The CDR3 loop is CASSLSPWGTDTQYF.